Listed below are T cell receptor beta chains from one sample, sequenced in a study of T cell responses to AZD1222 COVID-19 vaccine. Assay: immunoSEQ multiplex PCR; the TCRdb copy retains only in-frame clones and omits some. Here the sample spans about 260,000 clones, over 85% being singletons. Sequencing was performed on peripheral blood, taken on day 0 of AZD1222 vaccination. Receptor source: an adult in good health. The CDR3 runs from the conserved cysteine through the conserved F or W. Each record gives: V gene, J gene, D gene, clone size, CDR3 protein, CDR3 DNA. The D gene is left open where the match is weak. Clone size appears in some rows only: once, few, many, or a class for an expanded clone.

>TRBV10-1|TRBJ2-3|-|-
CASSAASSTDTQYF
TGCGCCAGCAGTGCGGCGTCTAGCACAGATACGCAGTATTTT
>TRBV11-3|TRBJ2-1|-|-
CASSLDGGSYNEQFF
TGTGCCAGCAGCCTCGACGGAGGCTCCTACAATGAGCAGTTCTTC
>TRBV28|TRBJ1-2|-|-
CASRVAGPNYGYTF
TGTGCCAGCAGGGTAGCAGGGCCTAACTATGGCTACACCTTC
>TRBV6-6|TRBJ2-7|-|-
CASRPGLAKAEQYF
TGTGCCAGCAGGCCCGGGCTAGCAAAGGCCGAGCAGTACTTC
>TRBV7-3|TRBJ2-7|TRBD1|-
CASSLVGGRDEQYF
TGTGCCAGCAGCTTAGTAGGGGGCCGCGACGAGCAGTACTTC
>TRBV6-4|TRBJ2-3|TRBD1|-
CASRETGSSTDTQYF
TGTGCCAGCAGAGAGACAGGGAGTAGCACAGATACGCAGTATTTT
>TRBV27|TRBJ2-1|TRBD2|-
CASSFPPGPLAGGYPVGEQFF
TGTGCCAGCAGTTTTCCTCCGGGACCCTTAGCGGGAGGGTACCCAGTCGGTGAGCAGTTCTTC
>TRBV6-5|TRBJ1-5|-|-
CASSYSGQPQHF
TGTGCCAGCAGTTACTCGGGTCAGCCCCAGCATTTT
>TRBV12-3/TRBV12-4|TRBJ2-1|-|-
CASSWEYRNEQFF
TGTGCCAGCAGTTGGGAGTATCGCAATGAGCAGTTCTTC
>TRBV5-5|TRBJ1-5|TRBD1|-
CASTLEGTGWNQPQHF
TGTGCCAGCACCCTGGAGGGGACAGGATGGAATCAGCCCCAGCATTTT
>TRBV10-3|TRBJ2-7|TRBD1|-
CAISDIGQGLGLSSYEQYF
TGTGCCATCAGTGATATTGGACAGGGTTTAGGACTAAGCTCCTACGAGCAGTACTTC
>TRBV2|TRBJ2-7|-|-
CASSDVGRSSYEQYF
TGTGCCAGCAGTGACGTAGGCAGGAGCTCCTACGAGCAGTACTTC
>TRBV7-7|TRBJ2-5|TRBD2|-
CASSPRLAGRETQYF
TGTGCTAGCAGCCCCCGGCTAGCGGGTAGAGAGACCCAGTACTTC
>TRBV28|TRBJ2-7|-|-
CASSLDRWPMHVIETAEQYF
TGTGCCAGCAGTTTAGATCGATGGCCCATGCACGTGATTGAGACGGCCGAGCAGTACTTC
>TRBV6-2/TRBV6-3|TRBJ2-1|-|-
CASSPYRDASYNEQFF
TGTGCCAGCAGCCCTTACCGGGACGCCTCCTACAATGAGCAGTTCTTC
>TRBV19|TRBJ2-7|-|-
CASSTTPIGSYEQYF
TGTGCCAGTAGTACGACTCCTATCGGCTCCTACGAGCAGTACTTC
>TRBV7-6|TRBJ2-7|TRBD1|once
CASTLGTGGTYEQYF
TGTGCCAGCACTCTCGGGACAGGGGGAACCTACGAGCAGTACTTC
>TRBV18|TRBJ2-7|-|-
CASSSGTYEQYF
TGTGCCAGCTCATCGGGGACCTACGAGCAGTACTTC
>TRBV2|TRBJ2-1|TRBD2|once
CASGGTSGNEQFF
TGTGCCAGCGGGGGGACTAGCGGAAATGAGCAGTTCTTC
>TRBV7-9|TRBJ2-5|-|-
CASGKEETQYF
TGTGCCAGCGGAAAAGAGGAGACCCAGTACTTC
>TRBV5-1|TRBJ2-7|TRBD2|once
CASSLGLAPSLHEQYF
TGCGCCAGCAGCTTGGGACTAGCGCCTTCTCTCCACGAGCAGTACTTC
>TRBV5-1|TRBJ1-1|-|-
CASSQTSNQGRTEAFF
TGCGCCAGCAGCCAGACCAGTAACCAAGGTCGCACTGAAGCTTTCTTT
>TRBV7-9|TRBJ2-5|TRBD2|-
CASSPTGASGPPRETQYF
TGTGCCAGCAGCCCAACCGGGGCTAGCGGCCCCCCGAGGGAGACCCAGTACTTC
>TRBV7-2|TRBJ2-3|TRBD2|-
CASSSSGSLYTQYF
TGTGCCAGCAGCAGTAGCGGGAGTCTGTATACGCAGTATTTT
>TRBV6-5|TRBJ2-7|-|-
CASSYSGDPYEQYF
TGTGCCAGCAGTTACTCGGGGGATCCCTACGAGCAGTACTTC
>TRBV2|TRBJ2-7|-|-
CASSEQLLYEQYF
TGTGCCAGCAGTGAACAGCTTTTGTACGAGCAGTACTTC
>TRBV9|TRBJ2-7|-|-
CASSVGGFPYEQYF
TGTGCCAGCAGCGTAGGAGGTTTCCCTTACGAGCAGTACTTC
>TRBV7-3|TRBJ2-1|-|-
CASSPAGTSYYNEQFF
TGTGCCAGCAGCCCAGCCGGGACCTCATATTACAATGAGCAGTTCTTC
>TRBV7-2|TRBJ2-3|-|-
CASSFHSGDTQYF
TGTGCCAGCAGCTTTCATTCGGGGGATACGCAGTATTTT
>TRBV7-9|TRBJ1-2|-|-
CASSPGSGGDGYTF
TGTGCCAGCAGTCCCGGGTCGGGCGGGGATGGCTACACCTTC
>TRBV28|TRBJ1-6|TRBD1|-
CASSFPTGLPYNSPLHF
TGTGCCAGCAGTTTCCCGACAGGGCTCCCTTATAATTCACCCCTCCACTTT
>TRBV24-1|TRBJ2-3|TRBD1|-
CATSDADRATDTQYF
TGTGCCACCAGTGATGCGGACAGGGCCACAGATACGCAGTATTTT
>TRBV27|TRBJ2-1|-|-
CASSPSRHRGNEQFF
TGTGCCAGCAGTCCCTCCCGACACCGGGGCAATGAGCAGTTCTTC
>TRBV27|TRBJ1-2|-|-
CASSSDPHYGYTF
TGTGCCAGCAGTTCAGACCCCCACTATGGCTACACCTTC
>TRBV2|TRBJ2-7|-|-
CASSGYGGSGEQYF
TGTGCCAGCAGTGGGTACGGCGGTTCTGGTGAGCAGTACTTC
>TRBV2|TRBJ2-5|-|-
CASSLSFLRDRAETQYF
TGTGCCAGCAGTTTATCATTCCTCCGGGACCGGGCAGAGACCCAGTACTTC
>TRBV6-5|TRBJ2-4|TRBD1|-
CASCPGTGDIQYF
TGTGCCAGTTGCCCCGGGACAGGGGACATTCAGTACTTC
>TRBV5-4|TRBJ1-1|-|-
CASSLNRDTEAFF
TGTGCCAGCAGCTTGAACAGGGACACTGAAGCTTTCTTT
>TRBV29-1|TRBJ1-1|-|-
CSVLDRLNTEAFF
TGCAGCGTACTCGACAGGCTAAACACTGAAGCTTTCTTT
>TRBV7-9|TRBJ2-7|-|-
CASSPWTPLEQYF
TGTGCCAGCAGCCCATGGACCCCCCTCGAGCAGTACTTC
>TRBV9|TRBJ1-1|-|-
CASSLTGNTEAFF
TGTGCCAGCAGCCTCACGGGGAACACTGAAGCTTTCTTT
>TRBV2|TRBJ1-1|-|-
CASTRVETTEAFF
TGTGCCAGCACCAGGGTTGAGACCACTGAAGCTTTCTTT
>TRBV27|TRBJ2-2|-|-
CASSATTANTGELFF
TGTGCCAGCAGTGCTACGACAGCGAACACCGGGGAGCTGTTTTTT
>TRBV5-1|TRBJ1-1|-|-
CASSLQGPGRTEAFF
TGCGCCAGCAGCCTGCAAGGGCCTGGGCGCACTGAAGCTTTCTTT
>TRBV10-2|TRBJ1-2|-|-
CASSETGVGYTF
TGCGCCAGCAGTGAAACAGGTGTGGGCTACACCTTC
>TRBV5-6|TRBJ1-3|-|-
CASSFDRRGGNTIYF
TGTGCCAGCAGTTTCGACAGGCGAGGAGGAAACACCATATATTTT
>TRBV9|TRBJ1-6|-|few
CASSREPGMNPPLHF
TGTGCCAGCAGCAGAGAACCAGGAATGAATCCACCCCTCCACTTT
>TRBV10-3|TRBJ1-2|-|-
CAISELYGYTF
TGTGCCATCAGTGAGCTTTATGGCTACACCTTC
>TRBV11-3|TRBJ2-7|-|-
CASSLETGYEQYF
TGTGCCAGCAGCTTAGAAACCGGGTACGAGCAGTACTTC
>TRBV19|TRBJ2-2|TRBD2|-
CASSVATSGVRGELFF
TGTGCCAGTAGTGTGGCCACTAGCGGGGTCCGGGGGGAGCTGTTTTTT
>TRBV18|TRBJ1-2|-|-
CASSPPGRRNYGYTF
TGTGCCAGCTCACCCCCTGGGAGGAGGAACTATGGCTACACCTTC
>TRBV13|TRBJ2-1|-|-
CASSLGVLEVSEQFF
TGTGCCAGCAGCTTAGGCGTCCTGGAGGTATCTGAGCAGTTCTTC
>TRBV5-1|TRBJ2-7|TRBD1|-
CASTGGGQGLYEQYF
TGCGCCAGTACCGGAGGTGGACAGGGGTTATACGAGCAGTACTTC